This T cell receptor (beta chain) was observed in a study of cytotoxic CD8 clonotypes in ibrutinib-treated CLL. Study as a whole: With a range of 6 to 36, the median treatment time before response samples were taken was roughly 12 months.

CDR1 and CDR2 (germline): SGDLS, YYNGEE. Deletions cut 4 bases from V and 5 bases from J, with 13 bases between. The CDR3 runs to 14 residues. This clone appeared once. Generated by immunoSEQ multiplex PCR, the TCRdb table keeps only in-frame clones and is missing some. The top ten clones hold roughly 6% of a sample with roughly 330,000 clones, 67% of them seen once. This TCR was recovered from a human donor with chronic lymphocytic leukemia. The chain joins TRBV9 to TRBJ1-5; tentative D call: TRBD1 (5 bases). The sample was PBMCs, taken after 36 months of ibrutinib treatment. The CDR3 nucleotides read TGTGCCAGCAGCTTTCAGGGACTTGATCAGCCCCAGCATTTT. Translated, it gives CASSFQGLDQPQHF.